This TCR beta chain was identified in a study of Ad26.COV2.S vaccination and SARS-CoV-2 variants. Study background: Intramuscular Ad26.COV2.S doses were given once or twice, 56 days apart. Study-level findings and limits: Analytic work on TCR breadth and depth might have understated the full extent of total T cell responses. Responses of spike-specific T cells (both CD8+ and CD4+) reportedly showed substantial breadth after vaccination.

This table comes from immunoSEQ multiplex PCR, and its TCRdb copy is limited to in-frame clones, with some not included. The data hold roughly 400,000 clones, with 80% to 95% observed a single time. V was shortened by 2 bases and J by 0 bases, with 5 bases between the two germline ends. Per the germline V gene, CDR1 is MDHEN and CDR2 is SYDVKM. This CDR3 contains 15 residues. Concerning this clone itself: As yet, its antigen is unknown.

Treatment given: over 15 received Ad26.COV2.S at low or high dose, single or two shots; roughly five received placebo; per-sample allocation not given. Sample collection was performed on day 63 after the first vaccine or placebo injection. What was given as vaccine was an Ad26 vector encoding Wuhan-strain SARS-CoV-2 spike. The sample in question was peripheral blood, obtained in a trial of Ad26.COV2.S vaccine versus placebo. The clonotype originates from a person between 18 and 65 years old who received the Ad26.COV2.S COVID-19 vaccine or a placebo. V usage is TRBV28 and J usage is TRBJ2-6; the D is unclear. Here the CDR3 reads CASSLLDSGANVLTF. The CDR3 DNA follows: TGTGCCAGCAGTTTACTAGACTCTGGGGCCAACGTCCTGACTTTC.